Listed here are 15 T cell receptor beta chains from one sample, sequenced in a study of blood T cell repertoires in COVID-19. Sequencing used immunoSEQ multiplex PCR; TCRdb keeps in-frame clones, though not all of them. The table has tens of thousands of clones, roughly 85% seen once. The specimen sequenced was peripheral blood. These receptors originate from a woman aged 80 or over with COVID-19, enrolled during active disease.

The chain carries TRBV28 and TRBJ2-7; 7 bases agree with TRBD1. CDR1 is MDHEN and CDR2 is SYDVKM in the germline V gene. This CDR3 spans 15 amino acids. V shed 5 bases, J shed 3 bases, and the junction held 10 bases outside the gene matches. CDR3 DNA: TGTGCCAGCAGTCTCCGGGACAGAATAGTCTACGAGCAGTACTTC. It translates to CASSLRDRIVYEQYF.

The chain employs TRBV28 and TRBJ2-7, with D uncertain. From germline, CDR1 is MDHEN and CDR2 SYDVKM. V lost 2 bases, J lost 3 bases, and 5 bases lay in between. The CDR3 contains 12 residues. CDR3 residues: CASSLLGYEQYF. CDR3 nucleotides: TGTGCCAGCAGTTTACTCGGCTACGAGCAGTACTTC.

This chain uses TRBV19 with TRBJ2-2; weak D call: TRBD1 (6 bases). Germline V gene lookup returns CDR1 LNHDA and CDR2 SQIVND (reference sequence). The CDR3 loop spans 13 amino acids. Deletions cut 7 bases from V and 7 bases from J, with 13 bases between. The CDR3 region is CASTNRGGGELFF. The CDR3 DNA sequence: TGTGCCAGTACCAATCGAGGGGGCGGGGAGCTGTTTTTT.

This chain uses TRBV24-1 with TRBJ2-7; possible D gene TRBD1, 7 bases. Trimming left V 5 bases short and J 0 bases short, with 13 bases between. The CDR3 length is 15 residues. From germline, CDR1 is KGHDR and CDR2 SFDVKD. The CDR3 protein is CATSAGDRSSYEQYF. CDR3 in DNA: TGTGCCACCAGTGCGGGGGACAGAAGCTCCTACGAGCAGTACTTC.

The chain is built from TRBV5-6 and TRBJ1-4; 10 nucleotides line up with TRBD1. The CDR3 runs to 17 residues. The J segment lost 3 bases and the V segment lost 4 bases, leaving 9 bases of the junction unmatched. Germline V gene lookup returns CDR1 SGHDT and CDR2 YYEEEE. Here the CDR3 reads CASSLDRGRIPNEKLFF. The CDR3 coding sequence is TGTGCCAGCAGCCTAGACAGGGGGCGAATCCCTAATGAAAAACTGTTTTTT.

The chain is built from TRBV6-2 or TRBV6-3 and TRBJ1-2; 10 bases agree with TRBD1. Germline V gene sequence: CDR1 MNHEY, CDR2 SVGEGT. The V segment lost 2 bases and the J segment 8 bases; nucleotides outside the gene matches: 11. This CDR3 has 16 residues. In DNA, the CDR3 is TGTGCCAGCAGTTACACATACGGGACAGGGGCTTTCGGCTACACCTTC. Translation gives CASSYTYGTGAFGYTF.

This clone appeared a single time. The rearrangement joins TRBV6-1 to TRBJ1-1; D not resolved. CDR1 MNHNS and CDR2 SASEGT come from the germline V gene. The CDR3 is 13 amino acids. V lost 3 bases and J 7 bases, leaving 12 bases between the germline ends. The DNA of the CDR3 is TGTGCCAGCAGTGAGTCCACCCGGGGTGAAGCTTTCTTT. Translated: CASSESTRGEAFF.

The V call is TRBV5-5, the J call TRBJ2-5; 8 bases align to TRBD2. Trimming took 4 bases from V and 5 from J; bases not matched to a gene: 10. The CDR3 is 15 residues long. Germline CDR1 SGHKS, CDR2 YYEKEE (reference sequence). The CDR3 nucleotides read TGTGCCAGCAGCCCGCTTAGCGGGACCCGGGAGACCCAGTACTTC. It yields the protein CASSPLSGTRETQYF. Looking up the rest from reference TRBV5-5 and TRBJ2-5 gives the full variable domain: DAGVTQSPTHLIKTRGQQVTLRCSPISGHKSVSWYQQVLGQGPQFIFQYYEKEERGRGNFPDRFSARQFPNYSSELNVNALLLGDSALYLCASSPLSGTRETQYFGPGTRLLVL.

The rearrangement uses TRBV12-5 and TRBJ1-2, with D perhaps TRBD1 (6 bases). The V gene's germline CDR1 is LGHNT and CDR2 FRNRAP. This CDR3 is built from 14 residues. V was pared by 2 bases and J by 0 bases, with 7 bases between. The CDR3 region has the DNA TGTGCTAGTGGTTTGACAGGGACTAACTATGGCTACACCTTC. Its translation: CASGLTGTNYGYTF.

This clone has more than one count but fewer than ten. The genes are TRBV6-5 and TRBJ1-1; a possible D gene is TRBD1 (5 bases). Germline V gene lookup returns CDR1 MNHEY and CDR2 SVGAGI. Trimming stripped 2 bases from V and 5 bases from J, with 12 bases between. This CDR3 contains 14 residues. CDR3: CASSYGIRGTEAFF. The DNA for the CDR3 is TGTGCCAGCAGTTACGGCATCCGGGGGACTGAAGCTTTCTTT.

This rearrangement joins TRBV29-1 to TRBJ2-7, with D possibly being TRBD2 (5 bases). CDR3 length: 11 amino acids. Germline V gene lookup returns CDR1 SQVTM and CDR2 ANQGSEA. Trimming left V 4 bases short and J 6 bases short, with 10 bases between. DNA for the CDR3: TGCAGCGTTGGCGACGCGGGCGAGCAGTACTTC. It is translated as CSVGDAGEQYF.

The J gene is TRBJ1-1, the V gene TRBV19; possible D gene TRBD1, 6 bases. This CDR3 contains 16 residues. From germline, CDR1 is LNHDA and CDR2 SQIVND (reference sequence). Trimming removed 4 bases from V and 0 bases from J, with 15 bases in between. This CDR3 reads CASSTSPRGMNTEAFF. Written as DNA, the CDR3 is TGTGCCAGTAGTACATCCCCCAGGGGTATGAACACTGAAGCTTTCTTT.

The chain has TRBV24-1 and TRBJ1-4; maybe TRBD1 (6 bases). This CDR3 is 16 amino acids long. The germline gives CDR1 KGHDR, CDR2 SFDVKD. Trimming removed 7 bases from V and 0 bases from J, with 14 bases in between. CDR3 sequence reads: CATSWDILATNEKLFF. The CDR3 DNA is TGTGCCACCAGCTGGGACATTCTTGCAACTAATGAAAAACTGTTTTTT.

The genes are TRBV6-6 and TRBJ1-5; maybe TRBD1 (6 bases). Germline CDR1 and CDR2: MNHNY and SVGAGI (reference sequence). The germline V and J ends were trimmed by 2 bases and 15 bases, with 17 bases remaining between them. The CDR3 runs to 13 residues. CDR3 protein: CASSYARDTYLHF. The CDR3 DNA sequence: TGTGCCAGCAGTTACGCCCGGGACACCTACCTGCATTTT.

The V and J genes are TRBV6-2 or TRBV6-3 and TRBJ2-1; the match to TRBD1 covers 11 bases. Per the germline V gene, CDR1 is MNHEY and CDR2 is SVGEGT. This CDR3 comprises 18 residues. The junction had 15 bases not matched to a gene; V was cut back by 4 bases and J by 7 bases. The CDR3 nucleotides are TGTGCCAGCAGTTTGTACCCCCCCGGGACAGGGGGGAGAAATGAGCAGTTCTTC. Encoded protein: CASSLYPPGTGGRNEQFF.